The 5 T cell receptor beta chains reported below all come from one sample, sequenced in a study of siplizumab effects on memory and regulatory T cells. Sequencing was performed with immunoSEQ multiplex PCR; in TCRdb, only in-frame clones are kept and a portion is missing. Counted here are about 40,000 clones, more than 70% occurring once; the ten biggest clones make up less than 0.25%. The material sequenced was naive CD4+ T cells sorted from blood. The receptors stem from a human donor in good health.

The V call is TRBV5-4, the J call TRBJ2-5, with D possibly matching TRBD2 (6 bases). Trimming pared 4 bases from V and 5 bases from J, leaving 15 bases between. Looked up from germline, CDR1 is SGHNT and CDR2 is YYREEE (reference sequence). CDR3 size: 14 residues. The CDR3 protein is CASSLKRREETQYF. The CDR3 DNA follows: TGTGCCAGCAGCCTTAAACGACGGGAGGAGACCCAGTACTTC.

The CDR3 protein is CASKKLAAGELFF. The CDR3 coding sequence is TGTGCCAGCAAAAAACTAGCAGCCGGGGAGCTGTTTTTT. The chain employs TRBV6-5 and TRBJ2-2; D may be TRBD2 (6 bases). Germline-derived CDR1 and CDR2 are MNHEY and SVGAGI. V lost 7 bases and J 6 bases, leaving 12 bases between the germline ends. The CDR3 extends over 13 amino acids.

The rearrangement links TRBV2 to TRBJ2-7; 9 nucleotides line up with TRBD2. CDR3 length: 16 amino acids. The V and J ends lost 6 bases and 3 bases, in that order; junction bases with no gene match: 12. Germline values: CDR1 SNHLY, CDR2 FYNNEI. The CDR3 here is CASSPTRRGGRYEQYF. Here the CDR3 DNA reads TGTGCCAGCAGCCCCACTCGGCGGGGGGGCCGCTACGAGCAGTACTTC.

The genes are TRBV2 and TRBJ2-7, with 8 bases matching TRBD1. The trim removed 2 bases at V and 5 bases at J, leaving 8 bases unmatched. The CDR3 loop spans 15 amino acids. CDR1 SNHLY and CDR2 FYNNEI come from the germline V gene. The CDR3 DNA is TGTGCCAGCAGTGAACTACAGGGGGTTATCAACGAGCAGTACTTC. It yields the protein CASSELQGVINEQYF. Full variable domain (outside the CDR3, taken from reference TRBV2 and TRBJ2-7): EPEVTQTPSHQVTQMGQEVILRCVPISNHLYFYWYRQILGQKVEFLVSFYNNEISEKSEIFDDQFSVERPDGSNFTLKIRSTKLEDSAMYFCASSELQGVINEQYFGPGTRLTVT.

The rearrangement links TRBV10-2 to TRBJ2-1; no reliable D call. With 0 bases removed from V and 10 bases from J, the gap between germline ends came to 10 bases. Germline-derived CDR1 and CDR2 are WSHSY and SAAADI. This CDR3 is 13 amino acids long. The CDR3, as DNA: TGCGCCAGCAGTGAGTCGGGTGCGACCGAGCAGTTCTTC. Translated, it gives CASSESGATEQFF.